This T cell receptor beta chain was sequenced during a study of blood T cell repertoires in COVID-19. The overall study: The study drew acute and convalescent COVID-19 samples from the United States, Italy and Spain. PBMCs, B-cell-depleted T cells, or T cells were the source of the cDNA or gDNA that made up the material.

The V end lost 0 bases, the J end lost 5 bases, and 13 bases lay between the germline ends. CDR1 and CDR2 from the germline V gene are MGHRA and YSYEKL. This CDR3 region has 15 residues. Original processing notes: From reference gene primer amplification, estimates of nucleated cell counts were derived. Assay: immunoSEQ multiplex PCR; the TCRdb copy retains only in-frame clones and omits some. The V and J calls and clone size were taken over from that table, and D and trimming were inferred from the DNA. The data show tens of thousands of clones, about nine tenths seen once. The chain is built from TRBV4-1 and TRBJ1-2; tentative D call: TRBD1 (5 bases). The sequence came from a man older than 75 with acute or convalescent COVID-19. Sequencing was performed on peripheral blood. The CDR3 nucleotides are TGCGCCAGCAGCCAAGATGGGGCAGGATTATATGGCTACACCTTC. Translated, it gives CASSQDGAGLYGYTF.